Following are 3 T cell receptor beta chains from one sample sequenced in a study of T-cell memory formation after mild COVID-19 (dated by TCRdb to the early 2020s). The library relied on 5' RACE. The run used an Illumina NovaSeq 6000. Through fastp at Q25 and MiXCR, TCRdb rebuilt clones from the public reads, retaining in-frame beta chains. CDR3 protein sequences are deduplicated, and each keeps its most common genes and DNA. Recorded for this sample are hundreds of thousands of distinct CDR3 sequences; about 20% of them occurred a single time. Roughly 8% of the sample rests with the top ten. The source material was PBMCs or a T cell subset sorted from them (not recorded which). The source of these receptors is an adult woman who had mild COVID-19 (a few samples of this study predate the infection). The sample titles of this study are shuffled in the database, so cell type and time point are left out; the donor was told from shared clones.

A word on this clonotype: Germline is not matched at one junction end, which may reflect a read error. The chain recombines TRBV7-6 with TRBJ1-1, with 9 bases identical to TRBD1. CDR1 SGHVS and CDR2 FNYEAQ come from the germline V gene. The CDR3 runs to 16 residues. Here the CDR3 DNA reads TGTGCCAGCAGATTAGCACCGGGACAGGGTGTCACTGAAGCTTTCTTT. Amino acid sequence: CASRLAPGQGVTEAFF.

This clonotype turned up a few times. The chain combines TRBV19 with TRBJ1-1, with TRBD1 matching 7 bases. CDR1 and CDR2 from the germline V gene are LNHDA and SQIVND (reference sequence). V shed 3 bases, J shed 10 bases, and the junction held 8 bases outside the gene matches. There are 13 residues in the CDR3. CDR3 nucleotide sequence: TGTGCCAGTAGTATCGACAGGGTGGGGGGAGCTTTCTTT. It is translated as CASSIDRVGGAFF.

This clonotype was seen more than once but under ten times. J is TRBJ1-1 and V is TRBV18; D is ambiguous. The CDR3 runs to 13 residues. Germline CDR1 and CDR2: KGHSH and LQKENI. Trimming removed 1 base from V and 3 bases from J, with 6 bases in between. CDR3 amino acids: CASSPHPDTEAFF. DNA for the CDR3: TGTGCCAGCTCACCACATCCGGACACTGAAGCTTTCTTT.